The rows below give T cell receptor beta chains drawn from one sample of a study of cytomegalovirus exposure and HLA in healthy donors. Only in-frame clones appear in the TCRdb table, and some are missing; sequencing was by immunoSEQ multiplex PCR. The sample has some 190,000 clones; around 83% are singletons. The sample taken for sequencing was PBMCs. The receptor set was obtained from a man aged 40-50 years in good health and CMV-seropositive. Both conserved end residues are part of each CDR3. A D gene is named only where the DNA matches it firmly. The listing skips clone size in some rows; elsewhere it reads once, few, many or a size class.

V gene,D gene,J gene,clone size,CDR3 DNA,CDR3 protein
TRBV19,TRBD2,TRBJ2-1,NA,TGTGCCAGTAATCCTGGGAGGGGCAATGAGCAGTTCTTC,CASNPGRGNEQFF
TRBV30,NA,TRBJ2-6,NA,TGTGCCTGGAGTGTACGGGGGAGTGGGGCCAACGTCCTGACTTTC,CAWSVRGSGANVLTF
TRBV29-1,NA,TRBJ1-2,few,TGCAGCGTTGATAAAACAGGGTCCGCCTATGGCTACACCTTC,CSVDKTGSAYGYTF
TRBV2,NA,TRBJ2-2,NA,TGTGCCAGCAGTGCAGGGGTTACGAACACCGGGGAGCTGTTTTTT,CASSAGVTNTGELFF
TRBV5-1,TRBD1,TRBJ2-7,NA,TGCGCCAGCAGCTTGGCCACAGGGGAAGCCTACGAGCAGTACTTC,CASSLATGEAYEQYF
TRBV7-9,NA,TRBJ2-7,NA,TGTGCCAGCAGCTTAGAAACGGGAAGCTACGAGCAGTACTTC,CASSLETGSYEQYF
TRBV20-1,TRBD1,TRBJ1-2,NA,TGCAGTCCAGCGACAGGGGCCTTC,CSPATGAF
TRBV10-2,NA,TRBJ1-3,NA,TGCGCCAGCCGCGGGGGATCTGGAAACACCATATATTTT,CASRGGSGNTIYF
TRBV7-9,TRBD1,TRBJ1-1,few,TGTGCCAGCAGCCCCCTGTTAGGGGGCAAAAGTACAGCTTTCTTT,CASSPLLGGKSTAFF
TRBV6-6,NA,TRBJ2-7,NA,TGTGCCAGCAGTTACTGGGGGGACGAGCAGTACTTC,CASSYWGDEQYF
TRBV10-1,NA,TRBJ2-7,NA,TGCGCCAGCAGTACGGGAAATCTGGGCGAGCAGTACTTC,CASSTGNLGEQYF
TRBV6-4,NA,TRBJ1-1,NA,TGTGCCAGCAGTGACCCCCATATGGTAGGGGACACTGAAGCTTTCTTT,CASSDPHMVGDTEAFF
TRBV12-5,NA,TRBJ1-1,NA,TGTGCTAGTGGCCAAGATACAGGGTACAGGACTGAAGCTTTCTTT,CASGQDTGYRTEAFF
TRBV6-6,TRBD1,TRBJ1-3,NA,TGTGCCAGCAGTTACGACAGGGATGGAAACACCATATATTTT,CASSYDRDGNTIYF
TRBV4-1,NA,TRBJ2-1,NA,TGCGCCAGCAGCCAAGAGAGGCTAGAGTGGAATGAGCAGTTCTTC,CASSQERLEWNEQFF
TRBV5-1,TRBD2,TRBJ2-2,NA,TGCGCCAGCAGCTTGGTGGGCGGGAGTTACACCGGGGAGCTGTTTTTT,CASSLVGGSYTGELFF
TRBV29-1,TRBD2,TRBJ2-2,few,TGCAGCGTTGGACTAGCGGGAGGAGGCACCGGGGAGCTGTTTTTT,CSVGLAGGGTGELFF
TRBV5-1,TRBD1,TRBJ2-1,once,TGCGCCAGCACTCCTTGGACAGGGAAGTTCGGCGATGAGCAGTTCTTC,CASTPWTGKFGDEQFF
TRBV29-1,NA,TRBJ1-5,NA,TGCAGCGTTGGTGGGGGCAAGAATCAGCCCCAGCATTTT,CSVGGGKNQPQHF
TRBV7-9,TRBD1,TRBJ1-1,NA,TGTGCCAGCAGCTCCACGACCCTACGACAGGGGGAGAACACTGAAGCTTTCTTT,CASSSTTLRQGENTEAFF
TRBV5-1,NA,TRBJ1-1,NA,TGCGCCAGCAGGTCGCGGGGAGGTTCCAACACTGAAGCTTTCTTT,CASRSRGGSNTEAFF
TRBV10-3,NA,TRBJ2-3,NA,TGTGCCATCAGTGAAGGAGGTACAGATACGCAGTATTTT,CAISEGGTDTQYF
TRBV19,NA,TRBJ1-4,few,TGTGCCAGTAGTATGGGGGCTTTTGTGCAGCGGGAAAAACTGTTTTTT,CASSMGAFVQREKLFF
TRBV4-2,NA,TRBJ1-1,NA,TGTGCCAGCAGCCAAGGGGGACTTATGAACACTGAAGCTTTCTTT,CASSQGGLMNTEAFF
TRBV30,NA,TRBJ2-7,NA,TGTGCCTGGATCCCCCGGGGGGCGCAGGTTTACGAGCAGTACTTC,CAWIPRGAQVYEQYF
TRBV6-1,TRBD2,TRBJ2-1,NA,TGCGCCAGCAGTGAAGGGGGACTAGCGAAAAATGAGCAGTTCTTC,CASSEGGLAKNEQFF
TRBV19,NA,TRBJ1-1,NA,TGTGCCAGCCCGTCAGGGGCTGAAGCTTTCTTT,CASPSGAEAFF
TRBV5-5,TRBD1,TRBJ1-3,NA,TGTGCCAGCAGCTTAACAGGGGCAATATCTGGAAACACCATATATTTT,CASSLTGAISGNTIYF
TRBV14,NA,TRBJ2-3,NA,TGTGCCAGCAGCCGCAGACTAGGGATGAGCACAGATACGCAGTATTTT,CASSRRLGMSTDTQYF
TRBV4-1,NA,TRBJ2-5,NA,TGCGCCAGCAGCCAAGATAGGACTTACCAAGAGACCCAGTACTTC,CASSQDRTYQETQYF
TRBV2,TRBD1,TRBJ2-7,NA,TGTGCCAGCAGTGAGCTGGGACAGGGGCTCTCCTACGAGCAGTACTTC,CASSELGQGLSYEQYF
TRBV7-7,TRBD2,TRBJ2-1,NA,TGTGCTAGCAGCTTAGCGGGCCACAATGAGCAGTTCTTC,CASSLAGHNEQFF
TRBV10-1,NA,TRBJ2-1,NA,TGCGCCAGCAGTGGTGCTAGTCACCGTGTGGGCAATGAGCAGTTCTTC,CASSGASHRVGNEQFF
TRBV5-5,NA,TRBJ2-1,NA,TGTGCCAGCACTGAGCCCGCCTCCTACAATGAGCAGTTCTTC,CASTEPASYNEQFF
TRBV5-1,TRBD2,TRBJ2-1,few,TGCGCCAGCAAGGCCCTAGCGGGATACAATGAGCAGTTCTTC,CASKALAGYNEQFF
TRBV27,TRBD2,TRBJ2-2,NA,TGTGCCAGCACCCGGGGCAGGGAGGGCACCGGGGAGCTGTTTTTT,CASTRGREGTGELFF
TRBV11-2,TRBD2,TRBJ2-2,NA,TGTGCCAGCAGCTTAGATAATCGGGTAGCGGGAGGCCCCACCGGGGAGCTGTTTTTT,CASSLDNRVAGGPTGELFF
TRBV28,NA,TRBJ2-2,NA,TGTGCCAGCAGGGGCCCCGGGGAGCTGTTTTTT,CASRGPGELFF
TRBV11-2,NA,TRBJ2-2,NA,TGTGCCAGCAGCATCAGGGGACGGGAGCTGTTTTTT,CASSIRGRELFF
TRBV6-6,TRBD1,TRBJ1-3,NA,TGTGCCAGCAGTGGAGGACAGGGTGAGACTGGAAACACCATATATTTT,CASSGGQGETGNTIYF
TRBV5-4,TRBD2,TRBJ2-4,NA,TGTGCCAGCAGCTTGGAGGGGAGGGGCTATAGTATTCAGTACTTC,CASSLEGRGYSIQYF
TRBV6-5,NA,TRBJ1-1,NA,TGTGCCAGCAGTTACAGGCAGGACACTGAAGCTTTCTTT,CASSYRQDTEAFF
TRBV7-8,NA,TRBJ2-7,NA,TGTGCCAGCAGCTCAGGCCGGTTCGAGCAGTACTTC,CASSSGRFEQYF
TRBV27,NA,TRBJ1-6,NA,TGTGCCAGCAGTTTCGGGGGGTTATATTCACCCCTCCACTTT,CASSFGGLYSPLHF
TRBV5-8,NA,TRBJ2-7,NA,TGTGCCAGCAGCTCGATTGAAACGGGCGAGCAGTACTTC,CASSSIETGEQYF
TRBV29-1,TRBD2,TRBJ2-3,NA,TGCAGCTCCGGGACTAGCGGGGGGACCGCAGATACGCAGTATTTT,CSSGTSGGTADTQYF
TRBV6-6,NA,TRBJ1-2,once,TGTGCCAGCAGTTACTCGGACAGAACCTATGGCTACACCTTC,CASSYSDRTYGYTF
TRBV5-6,TRBD2,TRBJ2-1,NA,TGTGCCAGCAGCTTTCGCGGGAGACGGTCCTACAATGAGCAGTTCTTC,CASSFRGRRSYNEQFF
TRBV9,TRBD1,TRBJ2-7,NA,TGTGCCAGCAGCGCCCGGACAGGGGTGGAGGAGCAGTACTTC,CASSARTGVEEQYF
TRBV7-2,NA,TRBJ2-1,NA,TGTGCCAGCAGCTTAAATCTCCTAGGTCGGTTCGGTCTGTACAATGAGCAGTTCTTC,CASSLNLLGRFGLYNEQFF
TRBV2,NA,TRBJ1-4,NA,TGTGCCAGCAGTGAGGAACAGGAAAAACTGTTTTTT,CASSEEQEKLFF
TRBV6-5,TRBD1,TRBJ1-1,NA,TGTGCCAGCTCGACTTCGGCAGGGGGGAACACTGAAGCTTTCTTT,CASSTSAGGNTEAFF
TRBV19,NA,TRBJ1-1,NA,TGTGCCAGTAGTATAGATCGTAAGACACAGAACACTGAAGCTTTCTTT,CASSIDRKTQNTEAFF